This TCR beta chain stems from a study of OX40 agonist ivuxolimab in advanced cancers. The study in broad terms: The costimulatory receptor OX40 (CD134) was targeted by ivuxolimab, a fully human IgG2 agonistic monoclonal antibody. Intravenous ivuxolimab was administered to patients every 2 weeks at six dose levels: 0.01, 0.1, 0.3, 1.5, 3 and 10 mg/kg. Among the approximately 54 dose-escalation patients, about 19 had hepatocellular carcinoma, about 15 melanoma, 9 renal cell carcinoma and 9 head and neck cancer. A male proportion of under 85% and a mean age of approximately 61 years, ranging from roughly 23 to 79, were recorded for the dose-escalation cohort. Partial responses occurred in three dose-escalation patients: two with cutaneous melanoma and one with hepatocellular carcinoma. Peripheral TCRbeta sequencing aimed to test whether ivuxolimab altered TCR sequence diversity and caused clonal T-cell expansion. The paper describes the monotherapy dose-escalation part (N of about 57 patients) of the phase I trial of ivuxolimab. Patients were allowed to have had prior anti-PD-1, anti-PD-L1 or anti-CTLA-4 therapy, and around two fifths of the dose-escalation patients had been treated with checkpoint inhibitors. Here is what the overall study found, with its caveats: Partial responders in the 0.1-3.0 mg/kg groups had among the lowest normalized peripheral clonal expansion, especially among CD8+ T cells. Low levels of normalized T-cell clonal expansion were also seen in some patients who did not respond. At doses of 0.1 to 3.0 mg/kg, clonal expansion of both CD4+ and CD8+ T cells in blood was seen between baseline and week 6. The antigen specificity of the clonally expanded peripheral T cells was not determined. After ivuxolimab, more expanded clones were found on average in CD8+ T cells than in CD4+ T cells.

Trimming removed 2 bases from V and 6 bases from J, leaving 17 bases between the germline ends. CDR1 is given as SGHNT and CDR2 as YYREEE, both from the germline V gene (reference sequence). The cysteine opens and the phenylalanine closes a CDR3 of 15 amino acids. The DNA shown is the 45-base CDR3, in frame from base 1. The trial excluded patients who had a history of autoimmune disease or who were on systemic immunosuppression. In every dose cohort, peripheral blood was drawn for TCR sequencing at baseline, cycle 4 day 1, and cycle 7 day 1. Samples were obtained from an open-label, multicenter, first-in-human phase I dose-escalation trial of ivuxolimab. Adults with locally advanced or metastatic melanoma, renal cell carcinoma, hepatocellular carcinoma or head and neck squamous cell carcinoma were enrolled in the trial. Before TCR sequencing, CD4+ T cells and CD8+ T cells were sorted from peripheral blood as separate populations.

To sequence the TCRbeta CDR3 region, genomic DNA was isolated from the sorted cells. The immunoSEQ Assay was used for sequencing of TCRbeta CDR3 regions. TCRdb took this table from immuneACCESS and kept in-frame rearrangements with V and J called. Such tables lack part of the clones; where checked against another copy, unresolved V genes explain under half of the gap, and the rest is unexplained. The sample table lists under 150,000 clones, less than 95% of them with a count of one. Roughly 1.1% of the sample goes to the ten largest clones. A remark on this clone: Its antigen is still unknown. The sample holds no much larger clone one base away, and base qualities are not on file.

The chain employs TRBV5-4 and TRBJ1-1, with no reliable assignment of the D segment. The specimen was CD4+ or CD8+ T cells sorted from blood, collected in a trial of the OX40 agonist ivuxolimab. The receptor comes from an adult with an advanced solid tumor such as melanoma, head and neck, liver or kidney cancer. This receptor carries the CDR3 CASSFLAAGYAEAFF. The DNA sequence is TGTGCCAGCAGCTTCCTCGCGGCGGGCTATGCTGAAGCTTTCTTT.